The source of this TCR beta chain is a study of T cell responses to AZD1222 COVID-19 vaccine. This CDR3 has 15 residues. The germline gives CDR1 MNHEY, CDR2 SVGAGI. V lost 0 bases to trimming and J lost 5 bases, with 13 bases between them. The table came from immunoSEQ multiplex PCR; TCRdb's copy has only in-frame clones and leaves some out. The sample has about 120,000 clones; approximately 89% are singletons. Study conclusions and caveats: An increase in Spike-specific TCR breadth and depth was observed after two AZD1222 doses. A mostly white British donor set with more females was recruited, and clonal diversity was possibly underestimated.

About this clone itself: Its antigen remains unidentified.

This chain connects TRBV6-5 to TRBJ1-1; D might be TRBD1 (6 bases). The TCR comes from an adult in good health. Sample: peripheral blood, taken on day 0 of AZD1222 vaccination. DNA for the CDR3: TGTGCCAGCAGTTACTCAAACGGGGGCGGAACTGAAGCTTTCTTT. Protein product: CASSYSNGGGTEAFF.